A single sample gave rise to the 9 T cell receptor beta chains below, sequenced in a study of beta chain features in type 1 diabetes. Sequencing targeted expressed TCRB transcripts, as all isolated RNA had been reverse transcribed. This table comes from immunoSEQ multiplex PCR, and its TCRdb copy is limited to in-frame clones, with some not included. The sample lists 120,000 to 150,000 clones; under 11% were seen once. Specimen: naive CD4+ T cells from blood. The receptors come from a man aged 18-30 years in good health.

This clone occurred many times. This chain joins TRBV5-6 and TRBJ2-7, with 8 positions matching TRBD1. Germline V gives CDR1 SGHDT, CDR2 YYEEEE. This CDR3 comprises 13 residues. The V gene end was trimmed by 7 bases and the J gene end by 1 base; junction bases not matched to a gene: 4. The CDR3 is CASFGDRSYEQYF. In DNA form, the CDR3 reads TGTGCCAGCTTCGGGGACAGGTCCTACGAGCAGTACTTC.

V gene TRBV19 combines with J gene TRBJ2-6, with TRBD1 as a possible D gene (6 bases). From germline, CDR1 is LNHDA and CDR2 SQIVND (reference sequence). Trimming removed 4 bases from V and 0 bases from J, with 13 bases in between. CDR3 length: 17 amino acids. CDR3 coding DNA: TGTGCCAGTAGTAGGACAGCCATACACTCTGGGGCCAACGTCCTGACTTTC. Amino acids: CASSRTAIHSGANVLTF.

CDR3 region: CASGLLAGGPREQFF. CDR3 nucleotide sequence: TGTGCTAGTGGTTTGCTAGCGGGGGGGCCAAGGGAGCAGTTCTTC. The V gene is TRBV12-5, the J gene TRBJ2-1; 12 nucleotides line up with TRBD2. CDR1 and CDR2 from the germline V gene are LGHNT and FRNRAP. The CDR3 has 15 amino acids. V lost 2 bases and J lost 10; bases outside the gene matches: 6.

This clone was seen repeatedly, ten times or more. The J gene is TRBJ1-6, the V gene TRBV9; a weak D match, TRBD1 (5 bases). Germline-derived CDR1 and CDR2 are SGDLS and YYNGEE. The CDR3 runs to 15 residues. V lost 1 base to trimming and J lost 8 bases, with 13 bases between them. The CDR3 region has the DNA TGTGCCAGCAGCGTACGTGAGGCCAGGGATTCACCCCTCCACTTT. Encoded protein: CASSVREARDSPLHF.

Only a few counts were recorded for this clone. This chain's CDR3 is CASSPQGDNGYTF. The DNA of the CDR3 is TGTGCCAGCTCACCTCAAGGTGACAATGGCTACACCTTC. V is TRBV18 and J is TRBJ1-2; D gene unclear. Deletions cut 3 bases from V and 6 bases from J, with 11 bases between. Germline assignment: CDR1 KGHSH and CDR2 LQKENI. This CDR3 is built from 13 residues.

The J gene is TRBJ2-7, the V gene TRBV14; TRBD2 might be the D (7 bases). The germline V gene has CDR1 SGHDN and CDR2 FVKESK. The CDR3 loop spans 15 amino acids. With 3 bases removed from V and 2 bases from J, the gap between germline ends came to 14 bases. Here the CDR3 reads CASSHTGGRTYEQYF. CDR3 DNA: TGTGCCAGCAGCCATACGGGGGGCCGGACCTACGAGCAGTACTTC.

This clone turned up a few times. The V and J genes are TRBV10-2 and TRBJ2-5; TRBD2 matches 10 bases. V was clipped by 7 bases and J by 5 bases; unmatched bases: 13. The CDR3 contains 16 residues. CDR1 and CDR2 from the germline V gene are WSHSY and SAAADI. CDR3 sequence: CASKAASGGGMETQYF. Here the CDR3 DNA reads TGCGCCAGCAAAGCGGCTAGCGGGGGTGGGATGGAGACCCAGTACTTC.

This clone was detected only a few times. The CDR3 coding sequence is TGTGCCAGCAGCCAACGCGTGCAGCAGGTGACCGGGGAGCTGTTTTTT. This sequence encodes CASSQRVQQVTGELFF. This rearrangement joins TRBV4-2 to TRBJ2-2; D ambiguous. The ends were cut back, 2 bases at V and 5 bases at J, with 15 bases in the middle. Germline CDR1 is LGHNA and CDR2 is YNFKEQ. The CDR3 covers 16 residues.

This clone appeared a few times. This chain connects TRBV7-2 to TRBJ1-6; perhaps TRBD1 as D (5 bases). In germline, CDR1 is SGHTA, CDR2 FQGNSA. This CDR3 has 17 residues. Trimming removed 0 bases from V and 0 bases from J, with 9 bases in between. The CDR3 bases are TGTGCCAGCAGCTTAGCTTACAGGAGCTCCTATAATTCACCCCTCCACTTT. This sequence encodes CASSLAYRSSYNSPLHF.